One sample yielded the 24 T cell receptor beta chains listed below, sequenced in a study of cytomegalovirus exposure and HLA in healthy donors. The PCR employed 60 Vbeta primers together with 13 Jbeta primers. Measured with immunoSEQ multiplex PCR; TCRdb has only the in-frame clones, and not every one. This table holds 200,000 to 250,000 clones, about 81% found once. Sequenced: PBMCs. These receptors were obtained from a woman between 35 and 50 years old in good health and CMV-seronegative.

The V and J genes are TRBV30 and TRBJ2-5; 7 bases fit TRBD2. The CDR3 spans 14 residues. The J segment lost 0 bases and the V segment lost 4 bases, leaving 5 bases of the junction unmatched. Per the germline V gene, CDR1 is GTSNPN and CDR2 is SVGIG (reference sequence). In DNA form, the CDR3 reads TGTGCCTGGAACGGACTAGGTTACCAAGAGACCCAGTACTTC. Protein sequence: CAWNGLGYQETQYF.

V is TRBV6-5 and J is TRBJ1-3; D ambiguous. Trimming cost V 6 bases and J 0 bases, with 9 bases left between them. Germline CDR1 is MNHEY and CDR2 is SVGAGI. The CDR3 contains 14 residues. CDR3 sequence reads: CASRAEFSGNTIYF. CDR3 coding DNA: TGTGCCAGCAGAGCGGAGTTCTCTGGAAACACCATATATTTT.

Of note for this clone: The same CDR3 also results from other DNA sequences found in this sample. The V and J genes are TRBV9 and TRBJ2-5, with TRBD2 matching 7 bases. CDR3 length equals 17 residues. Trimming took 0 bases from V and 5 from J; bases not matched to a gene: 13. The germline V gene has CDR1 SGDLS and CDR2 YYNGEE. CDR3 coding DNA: TGTGCCAGCAGCGTAGGGGCACTAGCGAGAGGCGCGGAGACCCAGTACTTC. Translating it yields CASSVGALARGAETQYF.

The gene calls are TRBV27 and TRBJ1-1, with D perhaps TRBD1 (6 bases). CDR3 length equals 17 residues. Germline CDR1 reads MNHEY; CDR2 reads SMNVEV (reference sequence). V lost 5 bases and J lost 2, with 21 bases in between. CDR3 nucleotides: TGTGCCAGCAGTGCCAACGAATGGGACACACATAACACTGAAGCTTTCTTT. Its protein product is CASSANEWDTHNTEAFF.

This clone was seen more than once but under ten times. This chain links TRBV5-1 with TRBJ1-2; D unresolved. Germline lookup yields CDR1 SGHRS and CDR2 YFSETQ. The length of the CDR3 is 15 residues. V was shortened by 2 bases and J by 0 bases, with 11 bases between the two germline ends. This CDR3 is CASSFFPQSNYGYTF. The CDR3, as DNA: TGCGCCAGCAGCTTTTTTCCACAGTCTAACTATGGCTACACCTTC.

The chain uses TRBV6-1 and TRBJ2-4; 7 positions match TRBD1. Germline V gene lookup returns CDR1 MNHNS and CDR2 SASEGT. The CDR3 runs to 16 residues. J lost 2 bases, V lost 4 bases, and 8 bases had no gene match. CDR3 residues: CASSVNRGSTKNIQYF. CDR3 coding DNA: TGTGCCAGCAGTGTGAACAGGGGCTCGACCAAAAACATTCAGTACTTC.

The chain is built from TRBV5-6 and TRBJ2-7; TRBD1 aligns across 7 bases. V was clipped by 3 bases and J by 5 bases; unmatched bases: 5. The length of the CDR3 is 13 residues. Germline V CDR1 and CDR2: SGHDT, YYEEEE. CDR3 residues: CASSWGQPNEQYF. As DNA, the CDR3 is TGTGCCAGCAGCTGGGGACAGCCAAACGAGCAGTACTTC.

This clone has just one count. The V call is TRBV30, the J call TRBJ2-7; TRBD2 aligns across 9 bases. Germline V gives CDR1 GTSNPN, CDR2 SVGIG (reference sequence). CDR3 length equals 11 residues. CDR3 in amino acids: CASGSSYEQYF. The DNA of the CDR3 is TGTGCTAGCGGGAGCTCCTACGAGCAGTACTTC.

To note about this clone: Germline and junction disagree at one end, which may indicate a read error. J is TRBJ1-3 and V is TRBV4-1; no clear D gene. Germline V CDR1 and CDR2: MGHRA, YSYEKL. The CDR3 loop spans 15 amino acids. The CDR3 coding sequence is TGCGCCAGCAGCCCCCCCACGGCAGGAGGAACCACCATATATTTT. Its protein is CASSPPTAGGTTIYF.

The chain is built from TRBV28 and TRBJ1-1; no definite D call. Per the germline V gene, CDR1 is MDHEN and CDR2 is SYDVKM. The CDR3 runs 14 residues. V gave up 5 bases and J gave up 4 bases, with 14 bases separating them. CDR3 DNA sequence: TGTGCCAGCAGTCCCCCAGGACTGAGCACTGAAGCTTTCTTT. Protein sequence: CASSPPGLSTEAFF. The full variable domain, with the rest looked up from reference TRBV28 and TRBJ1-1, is DVKVTQSSRYLVKRTGEKVFLECVQDMDHENMFWYRQDPGLGLRLIYFSYDVKMKEKGDIPEGYSVSREKKERFSLILESASTNQTSMYLCASSPPGLSTEAFFGQGTRLTVV.

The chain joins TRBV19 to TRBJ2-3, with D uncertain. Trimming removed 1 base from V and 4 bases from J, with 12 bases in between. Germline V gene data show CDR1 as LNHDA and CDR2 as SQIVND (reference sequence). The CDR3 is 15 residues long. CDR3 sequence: CASSIATQNADTQYF. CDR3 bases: TGTGCCAGTAGTATAGCTACCCAAAACGCAGATACGCAGTATTTT.

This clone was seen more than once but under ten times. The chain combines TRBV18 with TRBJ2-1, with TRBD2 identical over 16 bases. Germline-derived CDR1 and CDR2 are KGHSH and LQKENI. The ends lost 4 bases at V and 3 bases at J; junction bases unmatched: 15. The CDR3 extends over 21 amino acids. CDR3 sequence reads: CASSRAAPGTSGRAGYNEQFF. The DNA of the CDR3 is TGTGCCAGCTCACGGGCAGCCCCCGGGACTAGCGGGAGGGCCGGCTACAATGAGCAGTTCTTC. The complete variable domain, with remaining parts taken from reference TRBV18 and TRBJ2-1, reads NAGVMQNPRHLVRRRGQEARLRCSPMKGHSHVYWYRQLPEEGLKFMVYLQKENIIDESGMPKERFSAEFPKEGPSILRIQQVVRGDSAAYFCASSRAAPGTSGRAGYNEQFFGPGTRLTVL.

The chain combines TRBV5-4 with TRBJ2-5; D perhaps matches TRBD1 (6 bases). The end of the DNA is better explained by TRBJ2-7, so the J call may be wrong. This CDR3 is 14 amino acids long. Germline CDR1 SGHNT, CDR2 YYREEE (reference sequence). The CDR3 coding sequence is TGTGCCAGCAGCTTGCAGGGGTCTTCGTACGAGCAGTACTTC. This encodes CASSLQGSSYEQYF.

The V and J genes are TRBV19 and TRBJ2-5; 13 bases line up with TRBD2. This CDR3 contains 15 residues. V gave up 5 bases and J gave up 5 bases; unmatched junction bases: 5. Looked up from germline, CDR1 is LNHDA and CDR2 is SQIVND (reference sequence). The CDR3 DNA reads TGTGCCAGTAGTTCGGGACTAGCGGGAACGGAGACCCAGTACTTC. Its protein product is CASSSGLAGTETQYF.

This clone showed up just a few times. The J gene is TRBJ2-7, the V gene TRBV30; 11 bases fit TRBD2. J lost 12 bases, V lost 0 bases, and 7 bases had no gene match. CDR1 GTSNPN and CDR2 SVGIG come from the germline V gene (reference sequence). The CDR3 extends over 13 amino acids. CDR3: CAWSVSLAGGAYF. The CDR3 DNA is TGTGCCTGGAGTGTATCCCTAGCGGGAGGTGCGTACTTC.

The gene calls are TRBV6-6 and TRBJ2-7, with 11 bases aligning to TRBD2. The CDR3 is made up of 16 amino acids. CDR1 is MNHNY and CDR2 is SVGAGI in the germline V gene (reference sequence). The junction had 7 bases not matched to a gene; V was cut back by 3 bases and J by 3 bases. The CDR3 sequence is CASSYMTSGTFYEQYF. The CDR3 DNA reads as TGTGCCAGCAGTTATATGACTAGCGGGACCTTCTACGAGCAGTACTTC.

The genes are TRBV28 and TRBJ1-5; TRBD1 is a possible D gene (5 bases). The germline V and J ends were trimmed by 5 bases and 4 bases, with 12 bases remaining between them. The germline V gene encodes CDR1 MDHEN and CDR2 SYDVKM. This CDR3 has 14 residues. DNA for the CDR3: TGTGCCAGCAGTCTCCCCGGGGGGAATCAGCCCCAGCATTTT. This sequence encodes CASSLPGGNQPQHF.

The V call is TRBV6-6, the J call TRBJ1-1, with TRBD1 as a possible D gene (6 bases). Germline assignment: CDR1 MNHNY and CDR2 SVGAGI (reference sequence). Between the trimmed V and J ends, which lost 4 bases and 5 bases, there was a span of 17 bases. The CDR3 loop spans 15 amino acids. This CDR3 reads CASSSPGQLRTEAFF. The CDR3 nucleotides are TGTGCCAGCAGTTCACCGGGACAATTAAGGACTGAAGCTTTCTTT.

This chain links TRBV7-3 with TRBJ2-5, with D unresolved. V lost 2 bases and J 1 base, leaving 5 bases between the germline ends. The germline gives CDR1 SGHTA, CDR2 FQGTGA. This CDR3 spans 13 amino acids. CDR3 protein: CASSLSSQETQYF. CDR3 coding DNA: TGTGCCAGCAGCTTATCGTCCCAAGAGACCCAGTACTTC.

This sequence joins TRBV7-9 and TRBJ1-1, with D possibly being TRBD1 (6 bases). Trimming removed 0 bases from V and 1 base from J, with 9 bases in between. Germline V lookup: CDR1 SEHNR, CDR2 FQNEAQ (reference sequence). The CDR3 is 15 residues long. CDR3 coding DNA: TGTGCCAGCAGCTTAGCCACGACAGGGAACACTGAAGCTTTCTTT. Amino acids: CASSLATTGNTEAFF. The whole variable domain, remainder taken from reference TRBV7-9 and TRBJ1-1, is DTGVSQNPRHKITKRGQNVTFRCDPISEHNRLYWYRQTLGQGPEFLTYFQNEAQLEKSRLLSDRFSAERPKGSFSTLEIQRTEQGDSAMYLCASSLATTGNTEAFFGQGTRLTVV.

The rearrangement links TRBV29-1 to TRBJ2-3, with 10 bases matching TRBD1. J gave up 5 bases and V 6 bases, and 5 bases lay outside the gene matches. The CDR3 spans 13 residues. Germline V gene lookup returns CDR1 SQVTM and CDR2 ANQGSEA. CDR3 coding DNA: TGCAGCGTGAGACAGGGGGCGAGAGATACGCAGTATTTT. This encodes CSVRQGARDTQYF.

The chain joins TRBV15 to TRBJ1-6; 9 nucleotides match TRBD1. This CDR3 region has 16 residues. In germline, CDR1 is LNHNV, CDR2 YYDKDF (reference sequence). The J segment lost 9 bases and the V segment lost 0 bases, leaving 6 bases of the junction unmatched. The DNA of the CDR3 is TGTGCCACCAGCAGAGATCTGGGACAGGGTGGTTCACCCCTCCACTTT. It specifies CATSRDLGQGGSPLHF. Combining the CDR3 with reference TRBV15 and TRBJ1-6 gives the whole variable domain DAMVIQNPRYQVTQFGKPVTLSCSQTLNHNVMYWYQQKSSQAPKLLFHYYDKDFNNEADTPDNFQSRRPNTSFCFLDIRSPGLGDTAMYLCATSRDLGQGGSPLHFGNGTRLTVT.

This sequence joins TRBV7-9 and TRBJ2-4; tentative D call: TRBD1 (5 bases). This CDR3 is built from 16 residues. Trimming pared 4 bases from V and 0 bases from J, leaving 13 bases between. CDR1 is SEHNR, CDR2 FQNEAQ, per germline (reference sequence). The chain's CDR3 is CASSSTGNLAKNIQYF. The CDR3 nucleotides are TGTGCCAGCAGCTCTACAGGCAACCTAGCCAAAAACATTCAGTACTTC. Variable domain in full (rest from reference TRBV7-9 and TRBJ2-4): DTGVSQNPRHKITKRGQNVTFRCDPISEHNRLYWYRQTLGQGPEFLTYFQNEAQLEKSRLLSDRFSAERPKGSFSTLEIQRTEQGDSAMYLCASSSTGNLAKNIQYFGAGTRLSVL.

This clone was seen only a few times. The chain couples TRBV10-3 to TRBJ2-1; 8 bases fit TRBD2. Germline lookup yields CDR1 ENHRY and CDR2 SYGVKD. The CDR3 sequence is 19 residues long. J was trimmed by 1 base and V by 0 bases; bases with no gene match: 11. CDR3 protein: CAISESVLGLAGSYNEQFF. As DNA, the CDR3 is TGTGCCATCAGTGAGTCGGTTTTGGGTCTAGCGGGTTCCTACAATGAGCAGTTCTTC.